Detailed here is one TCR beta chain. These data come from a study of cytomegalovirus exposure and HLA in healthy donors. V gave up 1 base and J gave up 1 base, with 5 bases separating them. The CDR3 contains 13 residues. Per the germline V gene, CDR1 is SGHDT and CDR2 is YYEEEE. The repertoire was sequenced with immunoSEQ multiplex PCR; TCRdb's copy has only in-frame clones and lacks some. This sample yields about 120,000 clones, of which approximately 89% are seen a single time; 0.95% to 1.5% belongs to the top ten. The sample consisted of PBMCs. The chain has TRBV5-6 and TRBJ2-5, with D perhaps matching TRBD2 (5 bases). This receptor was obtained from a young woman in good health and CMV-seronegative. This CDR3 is CASSLTSQETQYF. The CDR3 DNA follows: TGTGCCAGCAGCTTGACTAGCCAAGAGACCCAGTACTTC.